The rows below give T cell receptor beta chains drawn from one sample of a study of blood T cell repertoires in COVID-19. Sequencing used immunoSEQ multiplex PCR; TCRdb keeps in-frame clones, though not all of them. This table has about 400,000 clones, 80% to 90% appearing once. Sequences were obtained from peripheral blood. All receptors derive from a man aged 40-49 years with acute or convalescent COVID-19. The CDR3 runs from the conserved cysteine through the conserved F or W. The order of the fields is clone size, V gene, CDR3 length, D gene, J gene, CDR3 DNA, CDR3 protein. The D gene is left open where the match is weak. A clone size is listed for some rows: how often the clone was seen (once, few, many), or a class if it is expanded.

abundance: NA; v_gene: TRBV24-1; len: 16; d_gene: TRBD2; j_gene: TRBJ2-1; CDR3nt: TGTGCCACCAGTGACTCCGGGACTAGCGCCTACAATGAGCAGTTCTTC; CDR3aa: CATSDSGTSAYNEQFF
abundance: once; v_gene: TRBV5-1; len: 21; d_gene: NA; j_gene: TRBJ2-2; CDR3nt: TGCGCCAGCAGCTTGGCCTACGTTGACAGAACTCTATCCGCGAACACCGGGGAGCTGTTTTTT; CDR3aa: CASSLAYVDRTLSANTGELFF
abundance: once; v_gene: TRBV2; len: 14; d_gene: NA; j_gene: TRBJ1-1; CDR3nt: TGTGCCAGCAGTGCCCAGGGGTGGAACACTGAAGCTTTCTTT; CDR3aa: CASSAQGWNTEAFF
abundance: NA; v_gene: TRBV4-1; len: 17; d_gene: TRBD2; j_gene: TRBJ2-2; CDR3nt: TGCGCCAGCAGCCTGGGACTAGCGGGAGGCCTCGCCGGGGAGCTGTTTTTT; CDR3aa: CASSLGLAGGLAGELFF
abundance: NA; v_gene: TRBV28; len: 12; d_gene: NA; j_gene: TRBJ1-1; CDR3nt: TGTGCCAGCAGTTTATGGGCCACTGAAGCTTTCTTT; CDR3aa: CASSLWATEAFF
abundance: NA; v_gene: TRBV5-1; len: 15; d_gene: NA; j_gene: TRBJ1-1; CDR3nt: TGCGCCAGCAGCCCAGCGCCAGGGGAGAGAACTGAAGCTTTCTTT; CDR3aa: CASSPAPGERTEAFF
abundance: NA; v_gene: TRBV25-1; len: 15; d_gene: TRBD2; j_gene: TRBJ2-2; CDR3nt: TGTGCCAGCAGTCTAGCGGGGGTCGACACCGGGGAGCTGTTTTTT; CDR3aa: CASSLAGVDTGELFF
abundance: NA; v_gene: TRBV3-1/TRBV3-2; len: 14; d_gene: NA; j_gene: TRBJ2-2; CDR3nt: TGTGCCAGCAGCCCCAGGGTGAGGACCGGGGAGCTGTTTTTT; CDR3aa: CASSPRVRTGELFF
abundance: NA; v_gene: TRBV27; len: 13; d_gene: NA; j_gene: TRBJ2-3; CDR3nt: TGTGCCAGCAGTCCCCTAGGCACAGATACGCAGTATTTT; CDR3aa: CASSPLGTDTQYF
abundance: few; v_gene: TRBV5-1; len: 16; d_gene: TRBD1; j_gene: TRBJ1-1; CDR3nt: TGCGCCAGCAGCTTGGGCTCACAGGGGGCGGGCACTGAAGCTTTCTTT; CDR3aa: CASSLGSQGAGTEAFF
abundance: NA; v_gene: TRBV25-1; len: 13; d_gene: NA; j_gene: TRBJ1-1; CDR3nt: TGTGCCAGCGGCCGAGACAGAAGCGATGAAGCTTTCTTT; CDR3aa: CASGRDRSDEAFF
abundance: NA; v_gene: TRBV6-1; len: 17; d_gene: TRBD2; j_gene: TRBJ2-1; CDR3nt: TGTGCCAGCAGTGATAATGGTAGCGGGAGAAACCTGTATGAGCAGTTCTTC; CDR3aa: CASSDNGSGRNLYEQFF
abundance: once; v_gene: TRBV18; len: 15; d_gene: TRBD1; j_gene: TRBJ1-2; CDR3nt: TGTGCCAGCCACGTGACAGGGGCGCTGGCCTATGGCTACACCTTC; CDR3aa: CASHVTGALAYGYTF
abundance: once; v_gene: TRBV10-3; len: 15; d_gene: TRBD1; j_gene: TRBJ2-3; CDR3nt: TGTGCCATCAGTGAGTCGACAGGGGGCACAGATACGCAGTATTTT; CDR3aa: CAISESTGGTDTQYF
abundance: NA; v_gene: TRBV5-1; len: 15; d_gene: TRBD1; j_gene: TRBJ1-2; CDR3nt: TGCGCCAGCAGCCTACCGACAGGGGGGCACTATGGCTACACCTTC; CDR3aa: CASSLPTGGHYGYTF
abundance: NA; v_gene: TRBV4-1; len: 16; d_gene: NA; j_gene: TRBJ1-1; CDR3nt: TGCGCCAGCAGCCAAGAAGAGCGGGGTGGGGGGACTGAAGCTTTCTTT; CDR3aa: CASSQEERGGGTEAFF
abundance: few; v_gene: TRBV10-3; len: 15; d_gene: TRBD1; j_gene: TRBJ1-5; CDR3nt: TGTGCCATCAGTCGTGACAGGGGTAGCAATCAGCCCCAGCATTTT; CDR3aa: CAISRDRGSNQPQHF
abundance: few; v_gene: TRBV2; len: 12; d_gene: NA; j_gene: TRBJ1-5; CDR3nt: TGTGCCAGCAGTCTCCAGGGACAGCCCCAGCATTTT; CDR3aa: CASSLQGQPQHF
abundance: NA; v_gene: TRBV19; len: 15; d_gene: TRBD2; j_gene: TRBJ2-7; CDR3nt: TGTGCCAGTAGGACTAGCGGGGGGGCAAACAACGAGCAGTACTTC; CDR3aa: CASRTSGGANNEQYF
abundance: NA; v_gene: TRBV28; len: 18; d_gene: TRBD2; j_gene: TRBJ2-5; CDR3nt: TGTGCCAGCACCTCGGGACTAGCGGGAGCTGTGGGGCAAGAGACCCAGTACTTC; CDR3aa: CASTSGLAGAVGQETQYF
abundance: NA; v_gene: TRBV18; len: 15; d_gene: TRBD2; j_gene: TRBJ2-5; CDR3nt: TGTGCCAGCTCACCTCTTCAGGGAGGGCAAGAGACCCAGTACTTC; CDR3aa: CASSPLQGGQETQYF
abundance: NA; v_gene: TRBV2; len: 16; d_gene: NA; j_gene: TRBJ2-7; CDR3nt: TGTGCCAGCAATGAACCCAGCCGGGACGGACTATACGAGCAGTACTTC; CDR3aa: CASNEPSRDGLYEQYF